The TCR beta chain under discussion was sequenced for a study of human T cells and chemical hapten exposure. General study findings and limits: Clustering by CDR3 similarity yielded significantly more large clusters from expanded TCRs than controls.

Germline V gene lookup returns CDR1 DFQATT and CDR2 SNEGSKA (reference sequence). The junction had 9 bases not matched to a gene; V was cut back by 6 bases and J by 6 bases. CDR3 length equals 15 residues. This clonotype was observed a few times. The antigen remains undetermined. Time point meaning: patch test 3, about 24 weeks after DPC sensitization. The treatment is: therapeutic diphenylcyclopropenone sensitization with weekly scalp DPC. TCRdb analysed the RACE reads with MiXCR anew, one entry per CDR3 protein. In the table there are roughly 130,000 distinct CDR3 sequences, roughly 10% of which are singletons.

This specimen consisted of whole blood, obtained in connection with sensitization to the hapten diphenylcyclopropenone (DPC). The chain carries TRBV20-1 and TRBJ1-6; TRBD1 matches at 9 bases. The clonotype originates from a woman between 45 and 65 years old with alopecia areata. Some clones in this sample may be carry-over from other donors' samples. This CDR3 is CSAFTGGVFNSPLHF. CDR3 sequence (DNA): TGCAGTGCCTTTACAGGGGGCGTTTTTAATTCACCCCTCCACTTT.